This TCR beta chain was sequenced for a study of prognosis after radiotherapy for stage I lung cancer. Study conclusions and caveats: Reportedly, patients with and without metastases differed in TRBV and TRBJ gene usage.

As concerns this clonotype: Its antigen is still unknown. With a far larger clone one base away, a read error is the likely cause.

Germline CDR1 and CDR2: MRHNA and SNTAGT. The CDR3 covers 12 residues. TCR beta CDR3 was amplified from genomic DNA by two-round multiplex PCR. First-round PCR employed TRBV- and TRBJ-specific primers for each gene. Via MiXCR, TCRdb re-called the multiplex PCR reads, giving one row per CDR3 protein. The table lists some 14,000 distinct CDR3 sequences, around 35% of them singletons. V is TRBV6-4 and J is TRBJ1-2; the D is unclear. This receptor was identified in a donor of 50 years or more with non-small cell lung cancer. Sequenced here: PBMCs, sampled before or after stereotactic body radiation therapy (not recorded which). The CDR3 here is CAGRTSNGGYTF. As DNA, the CDR3 is TGTGCCGGCAGGACCTCAAACGGTGGCTACACCTTC.